This T cell receptor beta chain was documented in a study of sequential checkpoint blockade in melanoma. Across the whole study: Patients were randomized 1:1 to nivolumab-then-ipilimumab or ipilimumab-then-nivolumab first-line. Both treatment sequences were followed by maintenance nivolumab. Study-level points and caveats: Mutational load did not correlate with tumor T-cell fraction or clonality. In arm A, pretreatment tumor clonality was associated with response.

The data were produced by immunoSEQ multiplex PCR, yet TCRdb's version contains in-frame clones alone and is incomplete. The sample contains around 19,000 clones, 73% of which appear only once. V lost 3 bases and J lost 8, with 13 bases in between. This CDR3 is 13 amino acids long. CDR1 is SGHDN, CDR2 FVKESK, per germline. Treatment meaning: randomized to nivolumab then ipilimumab (arm A) or the reverse (arm B). Turning to this clone: Its antigen is still unknown.

The specimen was tumor tissue (inferred from file names), collected from a patient given nivolumab and ipilimumab in sequence. This receptor was identified in a human donor with melanoma. The chain is built from TRBV14 and TRBJ1-2; unclear D gene. The CDR3 bases are TGTGCCAGCAGCCATAGTCGGGGAAGCGGCTACACCTTC. This translates into CASSHSRGSGYTF.